This T cell receptor beta chain appears in the sequencing data of a study of blood T cells in healthy people across ages. The authors ran a second PCR of roughly 6 to 12 cycles using a sample-barcoded 5' primer and a J-beta primer mix. TCRdb re-called the 5' RACE reads with MiXCR, one entry per CDR3 protein. The sample lists more than 1.4 million distinct CDR3 sequences; around two fifths were seen once. V was clipped by 0 bases and J by 0 bases; unmatched bases: 13. Germline CDR1 is MGHDK and CDR2 is SYGVNS. The CDR3 is 19 residues long. Donors each provided approximately 9.6 milliliters of peripheral blood.

The sequencing input was blood. The chain recombines TRBV25-1 with TRBJ2-7; TRBD1 agrees at 8 bases. The source of this sequence is a woman under 30 in good health. CDR3 amino acids: CASSEYLTSNRGDSYEQYF. The DNA for the CDR3 is TGTGCCAGCAGTGAATACCTTACATCGAACAGGGGGGACTCCTACGAGCAGTACTTC.